The rows below give T cell receptor beta chains drawn from one sample of a study of Graves' ophthalmopathy and Graves' hyperthyroidism. Each CDR3 protein gets one entry after TCRdb re-called the multiplex PCR reads with MiXCR. The data hold some 1.1 million distinct CDR3 sequences, with about 38% observed a single time. Sequenced: peripheral blood or thyroid tissue (not recorded which). Receptors were obtained from an adult man with Graves' hyperthyroidism. The CDR3 runs from the conserved cysteine through the conserved F or W. D genes are given only for firm matches. For some rows the clone size is stated as once, few or many, or as a class when expanded; others skip it.

j_gene	d_gene	v_gene	abundance	CDR3nt	CDR3aa
TRBJ1-6	NA	TRBV7-3	NA	TGTGCCAGCAGCCCTTGGGAGGCCTCCTCACCCCTCCACTTT	CASSPWEASSPLHF
TRBJ2-5	NA	TRBV7-7	many	TGTGCCAGCAGCCCTCCTGAAGGGGGGAGAGAGACCCAGTACTTC	CASSPPEGGRETQYF
TRBJ2-7	TRBD2	TRBV10-3	many	TGTGCCATCAGGGGAGCGGGAGGGCCTGGGTACGAGCAGTACTTC	CAIRGAGGPGYEQYF
TRBJ2-7	NA	TRBV7-2	few	TGTGCCAGCAGCCCCCGCAGAGGTAGAGGCAGCGCGTACGAGCAGTACTTC	CASSPRRGRGSAYEQYF
TRBJ2-5	NA	TRBV24-1	few	TGTGCCACCAGTCCCCCAGGGCGGGAGACCCAGTACTTC	CATSPPGRETQYF
TRBJ2-7	NA	TRBV2	many	TGTGCCAGCAAAGCTGGGTCGGGCTACGAGCAGTACTTC	CASKAGSGYEQYF
TRBJ2-7	NA	TRBV7-9	few	TGTGCCAGCAGCCAAGCACTCAACGAGGGGGAGCAGTACTTC	CASSQALNEGEQYF
TRBJ2-6	NA	TRBV5-1	NA	TGCGCCAGCAGCTACCGCGGGGCAAGCTCTGGGGCCAACGTCCTGACTTTC	CASSYRGASSGANVLTF
TRBJ2-7	NA	TRBV12-3/TRBV12-4	once	TGTGCCAGCAGTTTTCGGAGCCCCGTAACCTACGAGCAGTACTTC	CASSFRSPVTYEQYF
TRBJ2-7	TRBD2	TRBV9	NA	TGTGCCAGCAGCGTAGGCTCTGGACTAGCGGGACGGGAGCAGTACTTC	CASSVGSGLAGREQYF
TRBJ1-5	NA	TRBV20-1	many	TGCAGTGCTAGAGATAGGACCTTCAATCAGCCCCAGCATTTT	CSARDRTFNQPQHF
TRBJ2-2	NA	TRBV7-6	NA	TGTGCCAGCAGCCTCTTTGGGGGTTACGACACCGGGGAGCTGTTTTTT	CASSLFGGYDTGELFF
TRBJ1-6	TRBD1	TRBV7-8	NA	TGTGCCAGCAGGTCTGGGACAGGGATCTCACCCCTCCACTTT	CASRSGTGISPLHF
TRBJ2-7	NA	TRBV11-2	many	TGTGCCAGCACACAGGGAAACGAGCAGTACTTC	CASTQGNEQYF
TRBJ2-7	TRBD2	TRBV10-3	many	TGTGCCATCCGGAGCGGGGGGGTGGCCTACGAGCAGTACTTC	CAIRSGGVAYEQYF
TRBJ1-2	NA	TRBV10-2	NA	TGTGCCGGCAGTGATTTTAATAGCTATGGCTACACCTTC	CAGSDFNSYGYTF
TRBJ1-2	TRBD1	TRBV4-2	many	TGTGCCAGCAGCATACAGGGGAGTACGAGCTACACCTTC	CASSIQGSTSYTF
TRBJ1-6	NA	TRBV15	many	TGTGCCACCAGCAGAGACGGCGACTCACCCCTCCACTTT	CATSRDGDSPLHF
TRBJ2-2	TRBD2	TRBV7-2	NA	TGTGCCAGCAGCTGGGGACTAGCGGGAGGAACCGGGGAGCTGTTTTTT	CASSWGLAGGTGELFF
TRBJ1-5	NA	TRBV19	many	TGTGCCAGTAGTATAGTATACGATCAGCCCCAGCATTTT	CASSIVYDQPQHF
TRBJ2-3	NA	TRBV7-2	few	TGTGCCAGCAGCGGTATAGCAGATACGCAGTATTTT	CASSGIADTQYF
TRBJ1-4	NA	TRBV20-1	NA	TGCAGTGCTATAGGCGGGATTTTT	CSAIGGIF
TRBJ2-7	TRBD1	TRBV6-5	NA	TGTGCCAGCAGTCCTTACACAGGGGCGTACGAGCAGTACTTC	CASSPYTGAYEQYF
TRBJ1-2	TRBD1	TRBV6-5	many	TGTGCCAGCGGGACAGGGTCTGGCTACACCTTC	CASGTGSGYTF
TRBJ2-7	NA	TRBV7-2	NA	TGTGCCAGCAGTCCCGACAAAAATAAACACTACGAGCAGTACTTC	CASSPDKNKHYEQYF
TRBJ2-3	TRBD2	TRBV20-1	few	TGCAGTGCTAGAGATAGCGGGAGGAACGCAGATACGCAGTATTTT	CSARDSGRNADTQYF
TRBJ1-2	NA	TRBV6-5	few	TGTGCCAGCAGTTACGGGCTGGATGGTTCGGCGTATGGCTACACCTTC	CASSYGLDGSAYGYTF
TRBJ1-2	TRBD1	TRBV7-9	few	TGTGCCAGCAGCTCTCCTCGGACAGGGGGAAGAGATGGCTACACCTTC	CASSSPRTGGRDGYTF
TRBJ1-2	TRBD1	TRBV9	NA	TGTGCCAGCGGGGGGGACAGTACCTACACCTTC	CASGGDSTYTF
TRBJ1-1	NA	TRBV5-5	many	TGTGCCAGCAGCTTGGGAAGTCTTAGAGAAGCTTTCTTT	CASSLGSLREAFF
TRBJ1-3	TRBD1	TRBV28	few	TGTGCCAGCAGATTACAGGGGGAAGGAAACACCATATATTTT	CASRLQGEGNTIYF
TRBJ1-5	TRBD1	TRBV2	many	TGTGCCAGCAGAGGAGGTAGGGACAGGAGAAATCAGCCCCAGCATTTT	CASRGGRDRRNQPQHF
TRBJ2-5	NA	TRBV11-2	many	TGTGCCAGCAGCCCTCTCGGAGGCCGCGAGACCCAGTACTTC	CASSPLGGRETQYF
TRBJ1-2	NA	TRBV7-8	many	TGTGCCAGCAGCTTAGGGGTTGGACAGACCTATGGCTACACCTTC	CASSLGVGQTYGYTF
TRBJ2-5	TRBD1	TRBV2	many	TGTGCCAGCAGTGCACAGGGGAAGGGTTACCAAGAGACCCAGTACTTC	CASSAQGKGYQETQYF
TRBJ1-4	TRBD1	TRBV27	few	TGTGCCAGCAGCCCACTGACAGGGTCCGAAAAACTGTTTTTT	CASSPLTGSEKLFF
TRBJ1-2	TRBD1	TRBV20-1	many	TGCAGTGCCAGGGACAGGGAAAAAGGTGGCTACACCTTC	CSARDREKGGYTF
TRBJ2-7	NA	TRBV7-9	NA	TGTGCCAGCAGCTTAGTGGCAGTGAGGGCCTACGAGCAGTACTTC	CASSLVAVRAYEQYF
TRBJ1-1	NA	TRBV20-1	once	TGCAGTGCTAGTTTTCCCGGCGTGGCGAACACTGAAGCTTTCTTT	CSASFPGVANTEAFF
TRBJ2-5	TRBD1	TRBV15	many	TGTGCCACCAGCAGACCCGACGAGACAGGGGAGTGGGAGACCCAGTACTTC	CATSRPDETGEWETQYF